This is a list of T cell receptor beta chains from one sample in a study of kidney transplant recipient with SARS-CoV-2 infection. One entry per CDR3 protein results from TCRdb running MiXCR on the reads. This table has roughly 250,000 distinct CDR3 sequences, roughly 26% appearing once. This material consisted of a blood sample, taken at baseline and on day 111 from a kidney transplant recipient. These receptors originate from a male patient aged 25-45 years who had COVID-19 and was a kidney transplant recipient. Some of the T cells might come from the graft donor. Each CDR3 is given with its conserved first and last residue. A D gene is named only where the DNA matches it firmly. A row's size may be missing; if present it is once, few, many or a size class.

d_call j_call clone_size v_call cdr3_aa cdr3_nt
- TRBJ2-7 many TRBV24-1 CATSASGSSYEQYF TGTGCCACCAGTGCCAGCGGCAGCTCCTACGAGCAGTACTTC
- TRBJ2-1 many TRBV5-1 CASSLGYFYNEQFF TGCGCCAGCAGCTTGGGATATTTCTACAATGAGCAGTTCTTC
TRBD1 TRBJ1-4 - TRBV18 CASSETGANEKLFF TGTGCCAGCTCAGAGACAGGGGCTAATGAAAAACTGTTTTTT
- TRBJ1-2 many TRBV25-1 CASSIQKELGKTYGYTF TGTGCCAGCAGTATACAAAAAGAACTGGGAAAGACCTATGGCTACACCTTC
- TRBJ2-5 - TRBV6-5 CAGSYVGGAGSLGETQYF TGTGCCGGCAGTTACGTGGGGGGGGCAGGGTCCCTGGGGGAGACCCAGTACTTC
TRBD1 TRBJ2-7 many TRBV20-1 CSAATGGDEQYF TGCAGTGCTGCGACAGGGGGCGACGAGCAGTACTTC
- TRBJ2-5 many TRBV3-1 CASSTHHPISFSETQYF TGTGCCAGCAGCACACATCATCCCATTTCTTTCTCTGAGACCCAGTACTTC
- TRBJ2-4 few TRBV11-3 CASSRQDLAKNIQYF TGTGCCAGCAGCCGACAGGATTTAGCCAAAAACATTCAGTACTTC
TRBD1 TRBJ1-2 many TRBV12-3/TRBV12-4 CASIPGTALYGYTF TGTGCCAGCATTCCCGGGACAGCTTTATATGGCTACACCTTC
- TRBJ1-2 - TRBV10-1 CASSGPSRSRKTHGYTF TGCGCCAGCAGTGGTCCCTCAAGATCGCGAAAGACCCATGGCTACACCTTC
- TRBJ1-2 many TRBV11-1 CASSENLKAGKTYGYTF TGTGCCAGCAGCGAGAATCTTAAGGCTGGAAAGACCTATGGCTACACCTTC
- TRBJ2-5 many TRBV7-9 CASSSDLPSWVETQYF TGTGCCAGCAGCTCCGACCTTCCTTCTTGGGTAGAGACCCAGTACTTC
- TRBJ1-2 many TRBV12-3/TRBV12-4 CASSHWSSFRKTYGYTF TGTGCCAGCAGTCACTGGTCCAGCTTCCGAAAGACCTATGGCTACACCTTC
- TRBJ1-2 many TRBV6-2/TRBV6-3 CASSQLACIGKTYGYTF TGTGCCAGCAGTCAGCTGGCCTGCATCGGAAAGACCTATGGCTACACCTTC
TRBD1 TRBJ1-2 many TRBV29-1 CSVRNPDRFNGYTF TGCAGCGTTAGAAACCCGGACAGGTTTAATGGCTACACCTTC
TRBD1 TRBJ2-3 - TRBV28 CASSLTGGAYTQYF TGTGCCAGCAGTTTAACAGGGGGCGCGTATACGCAGTATTTT
- TRBJ1-2 many TRBV12-3/TRBV12-4 CASSPPTGANYGYTF TGTGCCAGCAGTCCACCGACAGGAGCTAACTATGGCTACACCTTC
TRBD2 TRBJ2-2 many TRBV6-5 CASRLAGGMTGELFF TGTGCCAGCAGACTAGCGGGAGGGATGACCGGGGAGCTGTTTTTT
- TRBJ2-7 - TRBV7-2 CASSLPRDSQKEQYF TGTGCCAGCAGTCTGCCCCGGGACTCCCAGAAAGAGCAGTACTTC
- TRBJ1-3 many TRBV7-9 CASKRDGYSGNTIYF TGTGCCAGCAAGAGAGACGGCTACTCTGGAAACACCATATATTTT
TRBD2 TRBJ2-5 few TRBV7-2 CASSSPGLAGGYPQETQYF TGTGCCAGCAGCTCCCCAGGACTAGCGGGGGGGTACCCGCAAGAGACCCAGTACTTC
- TRBJ1-2 many TRBV18 CASSPNQGDYGYTF TGTGCCAGCTCACCAAACCAGGGCGACTATGGCTACACCTTC
- TRBJ1-1 many TRBV6-5 CASSLGWARNTEAFF TGTGCCAGCAGCCTAGGGTGGGCCCGGAACACTGAAGCTTTCTTT
- TRBJ1-2 many TRBV24-1 CATSWGASTRKTYGYTF TGTGCCACCAGTTGGGGGGCTAGTACCAGAAAGACCTATGGCTACACCTTC
- TRBJ1-2 many TRBV7-9 CASSSARYHGKTYGYTF TGTGCCAGCAGCAGCGCGCGATACCATGGAAAGACCTATGGCTACACCTTC
- TRBJ1-6 many TRBV5-1 CASSPNGQGGSPLHF TGCGCCAGCTCCCCAAATGGGCAGGGTGGTTCACCCCTCCACTTT
- TRBJ2-2 many TRBV10-3 CAISATTGTENTGELFF TGTGCCATCAGTGCTACGACCGGGACCGAGAACACCGGGGAGCTGTTTTTT
- TRBJ1-1 many TRBV21-1 CASSKLPPEAFF TGTGCCAGCAGCAAGCTACCCCCCGAAGCTTTCTTT
TRBD1 TRBJ1-5 few TRBV7-2 CAGSLQGDQPQHF TGTGCCGGCAGCTTACAGGGGGATCAGCCCCAGCATTTT
- TRBJ2-1 many TRBV4-2 CASSQDRRKGDYNEQFF TGTGCCAGCAGCCAAGATCGTAGAAAGGGGGATTACAATGAGCAGTTCTTC
- TRBJ1-2 many TRBV6-5 CASTAGRGYTF TGTGCCAGCACGGCAGGACGGGGCTACACCTTC
- TRBJ1-2 many TRBV5-4 CASRLAVPGKTYGYTF TGTGCCAGCCGGTTAGCCGTACCAGGAAAGACCTATGGCTACACCTTC
- TRBJ1-4 many TRBV6-2/TRBV6-3 CASNDVGSTNEKLFF TGTGCCAGCAACGACGTTGGGTCAACTAATGAAAAACTGTTTTTT
TRBD2 TRBJ2-1 many TRBV7-8 CASSPRLAGHNEQFF TGTGCCAGCAGCCCCCGACTAGCGGGACACAATGAGCAGTTCTTC
- TRBJ2-6 many TRBV8-2 CGMVKRITQSRANVLTF TGTGGCATGGTGAAGAGGATAACACAAAGTCGGGCCAACGTCCTGACTTTC
- TRBJ1-2 many TRBV7-9 CASTGRGRTEGYTF TGTGCCAGCACAGGGCGAGGCCGAACGGAAGGCTACACCTTC
TRBD2 TRBJ2-2 - TRBV14 CASSRSSGEADTGELFF TGTGCCAGCAGCCGGTCTAGCGGGGAAGCGGACACCGGGGAGCTGTTTTTT
- TRBJ1-2 many TRBV5-8 CASSRCHPRKTYGYTF TGTGCCAGCAGCCGGTGTCATCCACGAAAGACCTATGGCTACACCTTC
- TRBJ1-2 - TRBV5-1 CASEQSSVRKTYGYTF TGCGCCAGCGAACAATCATCGGTTCGAAAGACCTATGGCTACACCTTC
- TRBJ2-5 - TRBV21-1 CASSRGETGGLWETQYF TGTGCCAGCAGCAGAGGGGAAACGGGGGGCCTCTGGGAGACCCAGTACTTC
- TRBJ2-7 many TRBV13 CASSLPHRKSSYEQYF TGTGCCAGCAGCTTACCCCACAGGAAGAGCTCCTACGAGCAGTACTTC
- TRBJ1-5 - TRBV5-1 CANSPGHNQPQHF TGCGCCAACAGCCCCGGACACAATCAGCCCCAGCATTTT
- TRBJ2-7 medium-sized TRBV27 CASSPSSHEQYF TGTGCCAGCAGTCCATCTAGCCACGAGCAGTACTTC